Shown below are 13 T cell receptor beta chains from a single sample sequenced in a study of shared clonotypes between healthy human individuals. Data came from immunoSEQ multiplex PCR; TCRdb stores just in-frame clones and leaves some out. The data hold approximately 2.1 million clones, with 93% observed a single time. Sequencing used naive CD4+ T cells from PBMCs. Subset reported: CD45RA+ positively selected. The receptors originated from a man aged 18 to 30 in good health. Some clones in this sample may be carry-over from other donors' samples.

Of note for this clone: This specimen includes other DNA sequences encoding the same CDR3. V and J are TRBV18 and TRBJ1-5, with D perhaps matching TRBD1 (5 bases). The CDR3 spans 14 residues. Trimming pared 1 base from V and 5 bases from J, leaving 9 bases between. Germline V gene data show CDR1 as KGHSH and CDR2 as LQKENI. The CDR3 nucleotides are TGTGCCAGCTCACCACGGCAGGGCGATCAGCCCCAGCATTTT. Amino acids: CASSPRQGDQPQHF.

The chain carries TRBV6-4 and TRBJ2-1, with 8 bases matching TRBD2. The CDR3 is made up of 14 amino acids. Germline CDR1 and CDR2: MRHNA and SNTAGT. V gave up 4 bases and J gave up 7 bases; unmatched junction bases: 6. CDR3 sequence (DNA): TGTGCCAGCAGTGCGGGAGGGCCTGGGAATGAGCAGTTCTTC. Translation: CASSAGGPGNEQFF.

The CDR3: CASSSTPGQGTDTQYF. CDR3 bases: TGCGCCAGCAGCTCAACGCCGGGACAGGGCACAGATACGCAGTATTTT. The chain recombines TRBV5-1 with TRBJ2-3, with 8 bases identical to TRBD1. Per the germline V gene, CDR1 is SGHRS and CDR2 is YFSETQ. The CDR3 covers 16 residues. J gave up 1 base and V 3 bases, and 7 bases lay outside the gene matches.

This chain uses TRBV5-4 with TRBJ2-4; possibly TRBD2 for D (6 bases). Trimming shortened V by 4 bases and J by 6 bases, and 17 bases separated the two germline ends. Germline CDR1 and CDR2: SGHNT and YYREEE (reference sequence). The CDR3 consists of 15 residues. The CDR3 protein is CASSPRGGMSNIQYF. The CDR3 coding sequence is TGTGCCAGCAGCCCCCGAGGAGGGATGTCAAACATTCAGTACTTC.

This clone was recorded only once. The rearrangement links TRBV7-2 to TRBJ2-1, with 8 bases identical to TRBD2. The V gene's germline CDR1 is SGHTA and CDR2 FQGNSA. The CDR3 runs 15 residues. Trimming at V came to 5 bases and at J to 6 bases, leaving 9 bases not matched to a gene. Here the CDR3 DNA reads TGTGCCAGCAGCCGGACTAGCCCCGCGGTCAATGAGCAGTTCTTC. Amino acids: CASSRTSPAVNEQFF. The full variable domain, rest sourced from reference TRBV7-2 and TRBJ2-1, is GAGVSQSPSNKVTEKGKDVELRCDPISGHTALYWYRQSLGQGLEFLIYFQGNSAPDKSGLPSDRFSAERTGGSVSTLTIQRTQQEDSAVYLCASSRTSPAVNEQFFGPGTRLTVL.

The CDR3 coding sequence is TGTGCCAGCAGTTACTCGGCTCAGATGAACACCGGGGAGCTGTTTTTT. The encoded protein is CASSYSAQMNTGELFF. This sequence joins TRBV6-6 and TRBJ2-2; D uncertain. Germline assignment: CDR1 MNHNY and CDR2 SVGAGI (reference sequence). Deletions cut 0 bases from V and 1 base from J, with 9 bases between. This CDR3 is built from 16 residues.

CDR3 protein: CASRVYLTTPGELFF. CDR3 nucleotide sequence: TGCGCCAGCCGCGTTTACCTCACGACACCTGGGGAGCTGTTTTTT. J is TRBJ2-2 and V is TRBV5-1; unclear D gene. V gave up 7 bases and J gave up 8 bases, with 21 bases separating them. The V gene's germline CDR1 is SGHRS and CDR2 YFSETQ. The CDR3 consists of 15 residues. The variable domain in full, completed from reference TRBV5-1 and TRBJ2-2, reads KAGVTQTPRYLIKTRGQQVTLSCSPISGHRSVSWYQQTPGQGLQFLFEYFSETQRNKGNFPGRFSGRQFSNSRSEMNVSTLELGDSALYLCASRVYLTTPGELFFGEGSRLTVL.

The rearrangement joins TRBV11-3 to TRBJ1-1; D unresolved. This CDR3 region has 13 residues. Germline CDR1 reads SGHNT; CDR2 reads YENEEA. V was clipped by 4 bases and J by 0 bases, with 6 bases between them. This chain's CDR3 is CASSSSMNTEAFF. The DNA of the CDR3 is TGTGCCAGCAGCTCCTCTATGAACACTGAAGCTTTCTTT.

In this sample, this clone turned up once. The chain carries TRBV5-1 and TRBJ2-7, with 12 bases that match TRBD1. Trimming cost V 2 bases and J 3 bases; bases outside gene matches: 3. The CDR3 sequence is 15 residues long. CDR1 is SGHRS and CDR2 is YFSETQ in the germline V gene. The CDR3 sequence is CASSFGTGGDYEQYF. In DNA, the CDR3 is TGCGCCAGCAGCTTCGGGACAGGGGGCGACTACGAGCAGTACTTC.

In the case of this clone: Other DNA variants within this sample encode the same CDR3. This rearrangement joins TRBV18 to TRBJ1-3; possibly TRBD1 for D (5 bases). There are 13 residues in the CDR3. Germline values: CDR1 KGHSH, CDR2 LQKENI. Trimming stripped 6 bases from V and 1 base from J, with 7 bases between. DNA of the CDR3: TGTGCCAGCTCCGACAGTTCTGGAAACACCATATATTTT. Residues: CASSDSSGNTIYF. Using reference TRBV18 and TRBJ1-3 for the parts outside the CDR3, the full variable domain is NAGVMQNPRHLVRRRGQEARLRCSPMKGHSHVYWYRQLPEEGLKFMVYLQKENIIDESGMPKERFSAEFPKEGPSILRIQQVVRGDSAAYFCASSDSSGNTIYFGEGSWLTVV.

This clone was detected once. This chain's CDR3 is CAWKWGPVGEQYF. CDR3 coding DNA: TGTGCCTGGAAGTGGGGTCCGGTGGGCGAGCAGTACTTC. This sequence joins TRBV30 and TRBJ2-7; D remains ambiguous. CDR1 and CDR2 from the germline V gene are GTSNPN and SVGIG (reference sequence). This CDR3 comprises 13 residues. V dropped 4 bases and J dropped 6 bases, with 16 bases sitting between them.

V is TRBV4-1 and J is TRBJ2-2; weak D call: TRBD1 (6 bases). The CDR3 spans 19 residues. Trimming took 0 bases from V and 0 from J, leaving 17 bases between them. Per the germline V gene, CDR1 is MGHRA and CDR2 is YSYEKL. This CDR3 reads CASSQDGGQGMANTGELFF. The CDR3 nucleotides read TGCGCCAGCAGCCAAGATGGGGGCCAGGGCATGGCGAACACCGGGGAGCTGTTTTTT.

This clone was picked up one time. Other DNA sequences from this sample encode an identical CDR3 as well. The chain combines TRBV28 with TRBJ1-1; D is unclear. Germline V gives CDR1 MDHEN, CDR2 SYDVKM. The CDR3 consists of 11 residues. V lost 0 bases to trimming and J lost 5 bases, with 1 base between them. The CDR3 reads CASSLWTEAFF. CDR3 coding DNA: TGTGCCAGCAGTTTATGGACTGAAGCTTTCTTT.